The 2 T cell receptor beta chains reported below all come from one sample, sequenced in a study of blood T cell repertoires in COVID-19. This table comes from immunoSEQ multiplex PCR, and its TCRdb copy is limited to in-frame clones, with some not included. The data show around 250,000 clones, about nine tenths seen once. What was sequenced was peripheral blood. These receptor sequences come from a woman younger than 45 with active or convalescent COVID-19.

The rearrangement joins TRBV11-1 to TRBJ2-7; D is uncertain. Germline V gene lookup returns CDR1 SGHAT and CDR2 FQDESV (reference sequence). This CDR3 region has 13 residues. V was cut by 2 bases and J by 3 bases, with 8 bases left in between. CDR3 in DNA: TGTGCCAGCAGCTTAAGTGGGCACTACGAGCAGTACTTC. Its protein is CASSLSGHYEQYF.

The chain is built from TRBV30 and TRBJ2-2; TRBD1 aligns across 7 bases. The CDR3 sequence is 15 residues long. The V gene end was trimmed by 2 bases and the J gene end by 1 base; junction bases not matched to a gene: 4. The V gene's germline CDR1 is GTSNPN and CDR2 SVGIG (reference sequence). Written as DNA, the CDR3 is TGTGCCTGGAGTTCGGGACAGAGGAACACCGGGGAGCTGTTTTTT. Its protein is CAWSSGQRNTGELFF.